The 20 T cell receptor beta chains presented below share a single source sample, sequenced in a study of CD8+ T cells in alopecia areata. Treatment: oral pan-JAK inhibitor, 5-10 mg twice daily. Sequencing relied on a cDNA template that was reverse transcribed from extracted RNA. Measured with immunoSEQ multiplex PCR; TCRdb has only the in-frame clones, and not every one. The table shows 270,000 or so clones, with about 62% occurring only once. The sequenced sample was CD4+ T cells sorted from blood, obtained at week 24, from a patient treated with tofacitinib. These receptors all come from a human donor with alopecia areata.

The chain has TRBV6-1 and TRBJ1-6; D gene unclear. The CDR3 runs 13 residues. Germline V CDR1 and CDR2: MNHNS, SASEGT. With 2 bases removed from V and 12 bases from J, the gap between germline ends came to 11 bases. CDR3 protein: CASSENRAEPLHF. The CDR3 DNA sequence: TGTGCCAGCAGTGAAAATCGTGCCGAACCCCTCCACTTT.

The V call is TRBV5-4, the J call TRBJ1-2; D may be TRBD1 (6 bases). CDR1 and CDR2 (germline): SGHNT, YYREEE (reference sequence). This CDR3 spans 14 amino acids. Deletions cut 5 bases from V and 5 bases from J, with 16 bases between. In nucleotides, the CDR3 is TGTGCCAGCAGTCCGAACGGGGGGGCGTATGGCTACACCTTC. Translation gives CASSPNGGAYGYTF.

This chain connects TRBV2 to TRBJ1-4, with a weak D call TRBD1 (6 bases). The CDR3 runs 14 residues. Germline values: CDR1 SNHLY, CDR2 FYNNEI. With 9 bases removed from V and 10 bases from J, the gap between germline ends came to 21 bases. The CDR3 DNA follows: TGTGCCAGTAAGGGGACAATTATGGACAGAAAACTGTTTTTT. This codes for CASKGTIMDRKLFF.

In DNA form, the CDR3 reads TGTGCCAGCAGCCCGCGACAGGGGTTGGGCTATGGCTACACCTTC. The encoded protein is CASSPRQGLGYGYTF. The J gene is TRBJ1-2, the V gene TRBV7-8; 8 nucleotides align to TRBD1. The ends lost 5 bases at V and 4 bases at J; junction bases unmatched: 9. Germline CDR1 SGHVS, CDR2 FQNEAQ. The CDR3 covers 15 residues.

The CDR3 loop is CASSLETDRGYGYTF. DNA for the CDR3: TGTGCCAGCAGCTTAGAAACGGACCGGGGCTATGGCTACACCTTC. The chain joins TRBV7-2 to TRBJ1-2; D gene ambiguous. Looked up from germline, CDR1 is SGHTA and CDR2 is FQGNSA. Trimming left V 1 base short and J 4 bases short, with 13 bases between. CDR3 size: 15 residues.

This clone was recorded once. The chain carries TRBV9 and TRBJ1-1, with D possibly matching TRBD1 (5 bases). The ends were cut back, 0 bases at V and 5 bases at J, with 11 bases in the middle. This CDR3 comprises 14 residues. Germline assignment: CDR1 SGDLS and CDR2 YYNGEE. The CDR3 DNA reads TGTGCCAGCAGCGTAGATGTGGAGGGGACTGAAGCTTTCTTT. This codes for CASSVDVEGTEAFF.

V gene TRBV7-9 combines with J gene TRBJ1-2; the D is unclear. The CDR3 spans 15 residues. V lost 8 bases and J 10 bases, leaving 26 bases between the germline ends. Germline CDR1 SEHNR, CDR2 FQNEAQ (reference sequence). The CDR3 loop is CASAQQTLGLPLYTF. Written as DNA, the CDR3 is TGTGCCAGCGCCCAACAAACCTTGGGCTTGCCCCTCTACACCTTC.

This clone has only a few counts. The rearrangement joins TRBV28 to TRBJ2-3, with 7 positions matching TRBD2. This CDR3 contains 15 residues. Trimming at V came to 4 bases and at J to 1 base, leaving 5 bases not matched to a gene. Germline V lookup: CDR1 MDHEN, CDR2 SYDVKM. CDR3 amino acids: CASSSAGEGTDTQYF. DNA of the CDR3: TGTGCCAGCAGTTCGGCGGGGGAGGGCACAGATACGCAGTATTTT.

The sample holds many counts of this clone. The chain uses TRBV2 and TRBJ2-3, with TRBD2 identical over 10 bases. Germline CDR1 is SNHLY and CDR2 is FYNNEI. This CDR3 contains 14 residues. Unmatched junction bases numbered 2, after V lost 6 bases and J lost 2 bases. CDR3 nucleotides: TGTGCCAGCAGACTAGCGGGGACCACAGATACGCAGTATTTT. Protein sequence: CASRLAGTTDTQYF.

This sequence joins TRBV4-1 and TRBJ2-6; no clear D. CDR1 MGHRA and CDR2 YSYEKL come from the germline V gene. V was trimmed by 1 base and J by 4 bases, leaving 20 bases between them. CDR3 length equals 19 residues. The CDR3 bases are TGCGCCAGCAGCCAAGGACCGGGCAGGTCGCGGACCGGGGCCAACGTCCTGACTTTC. It translates to CASSQGPGRSRTGANVLTF.

The rearrangement joins TRBV30 to TRBJ1-3; D is unclear. Germline V lookup: CDR1 GTSNPN, CDR2 SVGIG (reference sequence). V was pared by 1 base and J by 0 bases, with 13 bases between. The CDR3 runs 16 residues. The CDR3: CAWSAVGGSSGNTIYF. CDR3 coding DNA: TGTGCCTGGAGTGCCGTAGGTGGCAGCTCTGGAAACACCATATATTTT.

V gene TRBV27 combines with J gene TRBJ1-2; possible D gene TRBD1, 6 bases. This CDR3 contains 14 residues. The germline V gene encodes CDR1 MNHEY and CDR2 SMNVEV (reference sequence). V was clipped by 5 bases and J by 2 bases, with 12 bases between them. Here the CDR3 DNA reads TGTGCCAGCAGTGCCGGGGGCTTCAACTATGGCTACACCTTC. This encodes CASSAGGFNYGYTF.

This clone has more than one count but fewer than ten. This chain connects TRBV6-6 to TRBJ1-5; no clear D. The CDR3 contains 10 residues. Trimming stripped 7 bases from V and 3 bases from J, with 1 base between. CDR1 and CDR2 from the germline V gene are MNHNY and SVGAGI (reference sequence). CDR3 nucleotide sequence: TGTGCCAGCAACAATCAGCCCCAGCATTTT. Residues: CASNNQPQHF.

The V and J genes are TRBV28 and TRBJ2-1; D is ambiguous. The germline V gene encodes CDR1 MDHEN and CDR2 SYDVKM. This CDR3 comprises 15 residues. Trimming removed 6 bases at V and 0 bases at J, with 12 bases between. In DNA form, the CDR3 reads TGTGCCAGCAGCCGCAGGCTCAACTCCTACAATGAGCAGTTCTTC. Its translation is CASSRRLNSYNEQFF.

This sequence joins TRBV2 and TRBJ2-5, with no clear D. The germline V gene has CDR1 SNHLY and CDR2 FYNNEI. V was trimmed by 4 bases and J by 0 bases, leaving 6 bases between them. The CDR3 loop spans 13 amino acids. CDR3 sequence (DNA): TGTGCCAGCAGTGTTGATAACCAAGAGACCCAGTACTTC. Protein sequence: CASSVDNQETQYF. Variable domain in full (rest from reference TRBV2 and TRBJ2-5): EPEVTQTPSHQVTQMGQEVILRCVPISNHLYFYWYRQILGQKVEFLVSFYNNEISEKSEIFDDQFSVERPDGSNFTLKIRSTKLEDSAMYFCASSVDNQETQYFGPGTRLLVL.

The V call is TRBV9, the J call TRBJ2-3, with a tentative D call TRBD1 (5 bases). Germline CDR1 reads SGDLS; CDR2 reads YYNGEE. CDR3 length equals 15 residues. Trimming cost V 0 bases and J 3 bases, with 11 bases left between them. CDR3 bases: TGTGCCAGCAGCGTAGTTCAGGGTGTAACAGATACGCAGTATTTT. Its protein is CASSVVQGVTDTQYF.

V gene TRBV2 combines with J gene TRBJ2-6, with 8 bases lining up with TRBD1. The V segment lost 6 bases and the J segment 3 bases; nucleotides outside the gene matches: 16. The CDR3 runs 19 residues. CDR1 is SNHLY and CDR2 is FYNNEI in the germline V gene. CDR3 nucleotide sequence: TGTGCCAGCAGGCAAACCCCCGGACAGGGATTACGTGGGGCCAACGTCCTGACTTTC. It specifies CASRQTPGQGLRGANVLTF.

V gene TRBV9 combines with J gene TRBJ2-1; TRBD1 or TRBD2 may be the D gene (5 bases each). V shed 0 bases and J shed 0 bases, with 7 bases lying between them. Germline CDR1 SGDLS, CDR2 YYNGEE. The CDR3 covers 15 residues. The CDR3 loop is CASSVVGGSYNEQFF. The CDR3 DNA follows: TGTGCCAGCAGCGTAGTTGGGGGCTCCTACAATGAGCAGTTCTTC.

The CDR3 region is CSVTTGGVEAFF. The CDR3 DNA reads as TGCAGCGTTACCACAGGGGGCGTGGAAGCTTTCTTT. V gene TRBV29-1 combines with J gene TRBJ1-1; TRBD1 matches at 9 bases. The CDR3 is 12 residues long. Germline-derived CDR1 and CDR2 are SQVTM and ANQGSEA. The V segment lost 5 bases and the J segment 8 bases; nucleotides outside the gene matches: 6.

This chain joins TRBV4-1 and TRBJ2-5; TRBD2 agrees at 9 bases. CDR1 is MGHRA, CDR2 YSYEKL, per germline. V lost 1 base, J lost 4 bases, and 10 bases stayed unmatched. This CDR3 region has 17 residues. The CDR3 sequence: CASSQVWAGGKRETQYF. As DNA, the CDR3 is TGCGCCAGCAGCCAAGTTTGGGCGGGGGGGAAGCGAGAGACCCAGTACTTC.